The present T cell receptor (beta chain) was sequenced within a study of somatic mutations in cytotoxic T cells in rheumatoid arthritis. Study as a whole: Purity of nearly 100% was reached when some V beta antibody-stained T-cell populations were flow-sorted, including V beta1+ cells sequenced for TCRB. Study findings and constraints: Compared with age-matched healthy controls, rheumatoid arthritis patients did not differ significantly in CD8+ T-cell clonality. Healthy controls showed no age-related rise in CD8+ clonality, whereas rheumatoid arthritis patients did.

Using immunoSEQ multiplex PCR, the repertoire was profiled, and TCRdb retains in-frame clones only, with some absent. Of more than 10,000 clones in the sample, roughly 80% are singletons; the top ten hold about 22%. CDR3 length equals 15 residues. The germline CDR1 and CDR2 sequences are SNHLY and FYNNEI. J lost 2 bases, V lost 11 bases, and 11 bases had no gene match. For this clone: What it binds is unknown.

The sequenced sample was CD8+ T cells sorted from blood. This clonotype was obtained from a man between 45 and 60 years old in good health. The V gene is TRBV2, the J gene TRBJ2-7; 11 nucleotides agree with TRBD2. The CDR3 sequence is CAGHPSGRPTYEQYF. DNA for the CDR3: TGTGCCGGACATCCTAGCGGGAGGCCGACCTACGAGCAGTACTTC.